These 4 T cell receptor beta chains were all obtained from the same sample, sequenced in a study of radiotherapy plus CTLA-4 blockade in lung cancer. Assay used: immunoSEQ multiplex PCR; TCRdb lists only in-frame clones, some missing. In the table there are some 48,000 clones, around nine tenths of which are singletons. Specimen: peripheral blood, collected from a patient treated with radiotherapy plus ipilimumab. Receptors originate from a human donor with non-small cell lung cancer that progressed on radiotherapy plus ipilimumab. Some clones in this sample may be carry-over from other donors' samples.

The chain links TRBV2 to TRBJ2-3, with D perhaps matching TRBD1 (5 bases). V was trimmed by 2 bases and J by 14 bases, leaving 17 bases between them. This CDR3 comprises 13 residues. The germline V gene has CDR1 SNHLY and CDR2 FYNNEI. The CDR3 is CASSERWTAQGYF. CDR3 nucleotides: TGTGCCAGCAGTGAAAGGTGGACCGCCCAGGGGTATTTT.

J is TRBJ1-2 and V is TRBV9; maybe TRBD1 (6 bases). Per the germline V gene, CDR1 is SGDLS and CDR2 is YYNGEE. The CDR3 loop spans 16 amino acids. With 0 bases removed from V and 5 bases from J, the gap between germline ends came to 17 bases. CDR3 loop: CASSVGGGRVAYGYTF. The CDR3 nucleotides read TGTGCCAGCAGCGTAGGAGGGGGTCGGGTAGCATATGGCTACACCTTC.

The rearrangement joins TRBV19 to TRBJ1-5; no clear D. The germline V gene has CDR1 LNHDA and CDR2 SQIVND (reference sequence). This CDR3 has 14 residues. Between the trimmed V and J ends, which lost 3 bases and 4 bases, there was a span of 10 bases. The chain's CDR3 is CASSMEQMNQPQHF. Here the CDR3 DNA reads TGTGCCAGTAGTATGGAACAGATGAATCAGCCCCAGCATTTT.

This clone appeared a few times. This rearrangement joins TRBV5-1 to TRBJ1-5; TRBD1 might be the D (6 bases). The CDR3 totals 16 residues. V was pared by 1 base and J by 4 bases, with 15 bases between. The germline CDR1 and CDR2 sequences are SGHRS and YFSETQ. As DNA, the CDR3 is TGCGCCAGCAGCTTGTCCCCAGGGCAGGGGAATCAGCCCCAGCATTTT. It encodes CASSLSPGQGNQPQHF.